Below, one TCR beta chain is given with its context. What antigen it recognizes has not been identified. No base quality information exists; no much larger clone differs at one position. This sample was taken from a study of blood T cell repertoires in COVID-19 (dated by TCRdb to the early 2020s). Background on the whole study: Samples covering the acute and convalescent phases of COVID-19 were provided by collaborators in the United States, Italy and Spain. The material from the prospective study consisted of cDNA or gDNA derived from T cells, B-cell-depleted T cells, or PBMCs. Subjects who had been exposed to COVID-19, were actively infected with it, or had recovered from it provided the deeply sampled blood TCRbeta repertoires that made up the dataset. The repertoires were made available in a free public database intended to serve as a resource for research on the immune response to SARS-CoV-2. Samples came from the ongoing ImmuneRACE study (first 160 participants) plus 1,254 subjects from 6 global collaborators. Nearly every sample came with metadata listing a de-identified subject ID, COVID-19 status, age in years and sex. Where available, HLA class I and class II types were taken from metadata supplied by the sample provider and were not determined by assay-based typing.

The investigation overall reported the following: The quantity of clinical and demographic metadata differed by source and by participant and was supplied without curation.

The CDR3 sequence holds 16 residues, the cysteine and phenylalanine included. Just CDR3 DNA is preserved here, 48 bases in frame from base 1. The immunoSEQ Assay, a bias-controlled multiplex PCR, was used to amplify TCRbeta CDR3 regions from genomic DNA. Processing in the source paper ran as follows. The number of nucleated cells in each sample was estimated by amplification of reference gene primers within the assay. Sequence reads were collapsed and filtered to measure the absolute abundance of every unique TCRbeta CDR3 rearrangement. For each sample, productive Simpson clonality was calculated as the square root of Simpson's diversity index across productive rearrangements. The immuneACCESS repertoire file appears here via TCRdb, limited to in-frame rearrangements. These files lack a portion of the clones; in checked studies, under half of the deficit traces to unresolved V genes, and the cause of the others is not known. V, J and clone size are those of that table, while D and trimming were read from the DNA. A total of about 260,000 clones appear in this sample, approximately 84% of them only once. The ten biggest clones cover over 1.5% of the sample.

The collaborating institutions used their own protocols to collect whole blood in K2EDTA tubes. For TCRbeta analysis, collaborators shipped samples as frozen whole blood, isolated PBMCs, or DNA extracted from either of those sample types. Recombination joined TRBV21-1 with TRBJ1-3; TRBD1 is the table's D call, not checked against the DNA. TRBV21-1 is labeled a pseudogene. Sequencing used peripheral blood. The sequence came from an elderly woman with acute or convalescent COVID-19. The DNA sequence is TGTGCCAGCAGCTACCGACAGGAGAACTCTGGAAACACCATATATTTT. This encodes CASSYRQENSGNTIYF.